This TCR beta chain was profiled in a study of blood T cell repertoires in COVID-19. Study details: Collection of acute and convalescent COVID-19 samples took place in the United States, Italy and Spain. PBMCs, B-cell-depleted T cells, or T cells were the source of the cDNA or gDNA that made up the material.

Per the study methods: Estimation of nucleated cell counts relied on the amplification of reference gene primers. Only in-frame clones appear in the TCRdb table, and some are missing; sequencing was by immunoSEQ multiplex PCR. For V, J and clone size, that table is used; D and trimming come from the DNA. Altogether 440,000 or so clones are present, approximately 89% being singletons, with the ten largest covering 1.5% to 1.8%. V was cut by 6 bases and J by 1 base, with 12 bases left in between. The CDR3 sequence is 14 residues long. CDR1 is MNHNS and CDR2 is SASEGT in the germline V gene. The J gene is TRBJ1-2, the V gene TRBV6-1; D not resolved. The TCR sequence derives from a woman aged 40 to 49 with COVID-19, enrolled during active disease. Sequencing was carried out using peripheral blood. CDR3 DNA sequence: TGTGCCAGCAGGAAGGTGGAGGTTAACTATGGCTACACCTTC. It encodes CASRKVEVNYGYTF.